Shown below are 25 T cell receptor beta chains from a single sample sequenced in a study of neoadjuvant anti-PD-1 for oral cavity cancer. TCRdb's table, derived via immunoSEQ multiplex PCR, lists solely in-frame clones and lacks some. The sample comprises about 32,000 clones, roughly 85% of which are singletons, and 3.4% rests with the top ten. Time point reported: after neoadjuvant nivolumab, at surgical resection. The sequencing used PBMCs, collected after nivolumab (anti-PD-1) treatment. These receptors all come from a person aged 35 to 85 with oral cavity squamous cell carcinoma.

V usage is TRBV11-2 and J usage is TRBJ2-3; perhaps TRBD2 as D (7 bases). This CDR3 comprises 18 residues. Trimming removed 9 bases at V and 0 bases at J, with 25 bases between. Looked up from germline, CDR1 is SGHAT and CDR2 is FQNNGV. The CDR3 DNA sequence: TGTGCCAGTAGCGAGAGGGTAGGGGGGGAACTAAGCACAGATACGCAGTATTTT. It yields the protein CASSERVGGELSTDTQYF.

V gene TRBV9 combines with J gene TRBJ2-5; D might be TRBD1 (5 bases). Germline CDR1 SGDLS, CDR2 YYNGEE. The CDR3 is made up of 14 amino acids. The V end lost 4 bases, the J end lost 5 bases, and 15 bases lay between the germline ends. CDR3 nucleotide sequence: TGTGCCAGCAGCCTCTCAGGGTCCTGGGAGACCCAGTACTTC. Translating gives CASSLSGSWETQYF.

This clone showed up just once. The chain is built from TRBV7-2 and TRBJ1-5, with D possibly being TRBD1 (5 bases). V gave up 4 bases and J gave up 0 bases, with 7 bases separating them. The CDR3 is made up of 14 amino acids. The germline CDR1 and CDR2 sequences are SGHTA and FQGNSA. For the CDR3, the DNA is TGTGCCAGCAGCTGGACACCTAGCAATCAGCCCCAGCATTTT. This translates into CASSWTPSNQPQHF.

This chain connects TRBV28 to TRBJ2-7, with D maybe TRBD2 (6 bases). Germline V gives CDR1 MDHEN, CDR2 SYDVKM. With 8 bases removed from V and 2 bases from J, the gap between germline ends came to 10 bases. The CDR3 contains 12 residues. The CDR3 is CASAAGTYEQYF. DNA for the CDR3: TGTGCCAGCGCCGCGGGGACCTACGAGCAGTACTTC.

This chain links TRBV7-7 with TRBJ2-1; weak D call: TRBD2 (6 bases). The CDR3 extends over 16 amino acids. In germline, CDR1 is SSHAT, CDR2 FNYEAQ (reference sequence). Trimming removed 8 bases at V and 7 bases at J, with 24 bases between. DNA of the CDR3: TGTGCCAGCTCCCCTTTCACCCCCGGGAGCCTGAATGAGCAGTTCTTC. Its translation is CASSPFTPGSLNEQFF.

This clone was counted once. V and J are TRBV5-6 and TRBJ2-7; TRBD1 agrees at 8 bases. CDR1 is SGHDT, CDR2 YYEEEE, per germline. The CDR3 consists of 14 residues. Trimming at V came to 0 bases and at J to 3 bases, leaving 2 bases not matched to a gene. The CDR3 bases are TGTGCCAGCAGCTTGGGGGGGACAGGCTACGAGCAGTACTTC. This sequence encodes CASSLGGTGYEQYF.

The chain links TRBV2 to TRBJ1-5, with 8 bases aligning to TRBD1. Trimming removed 8 bases from V and 6 bases from J; junction bases left unmatched: 9. This CDR3 comprises 14 residues. CDR1 and CDR2 (germline): SNHLY, FYNNEI. CDR3 DNA: TGTGCCAGCTCTGGACAGGGTCTCAGTCAGCCCCAGCATTTT. This codes for CASSGQGLSQPQHF.

The chain carries TRBV19 and TRBJ2-7; TRBD2 aligns across 11 bases. The ends lost 2 bases at V and 3 bases at J; junction bases unmatched: 6. In germline, CDR1 is LNHDA, CDR2 SQIVND (reference sequence). The CDR3 totals 16 residues. The CDR3 coding sequence is TGTGCCAGTAGTATATCCGGGACTAGCGGATACTACGAGCAGTACTTC. Translating it yields CASSISGTSGYYEQYF.

The chain links TRBV7-9 to TRBJ2-3; D is undetermined. Per the germline V gene, CDR1 is SEHNR and CDR2 is FQNEAQ (reference sequence). Between the trimmed V and J ends, which lost 5 bases and 4 bases, there was a span of 10 bases. The CDR3 runs 13 residues. The CDR3 DNA sequence: TGTGCCAGCAGCCAAAACCTTCCAGATACGCAGTATTTT. This encodes CASSQNLPDTQYF.

This clone was detected only once. The rearrangement uses TRBV5-1 and TRBJ2-1, with 8 bases fitting TRBD1. The germline CDR1 and CDR2 sequences are SGHRS and YFSETQ. The CDR3 is 15 amino acids. Trimming cost V 4 bases and J 2 bases; bases outside gene matches: 5. This CDR3 is CASSTEGQAYNEQFF. In DNA form, the CDR3 reads TGCGCCAGCAGCACGGAGGGACAGGCCTACAATGAGCAGTTCTTC.

The V gene is TRBV19, the J gene TRBJ1-6; TRBD1 is a possible D gene (5 bases). The CDR3 runs to 14 residues. The germline V and J ends were trimmed by 6 bases and 9 bases, with 15 bases remaining between them. Germline assignment: CDR1 LNHDA and CDR2 SQIVND (reference sequence). The CDR3 reads CASRPGGSGSPLHF. The CDR3 DNA reads as TGTGCCAGTAGGCCCGGGGGATCTGGTTCACCCCTCCACTTT.

The rearrangement links TRBV6-1 to TRBJ1-2; D gene unclear. V was cut by 0 bases and J by 7 bases, with 15 bases left in between. Germline CDR1 MNHNS, CDR2 SASEGT. The CDR3 covers 15 residues. CDR3 nucleotides: TGTGCCAGCAGTGAAGCCCCTCGAGGGAGGGTTGGCTACACCTTC. Protein sequence: CASSEAPRGRVGYTF.

This chain connects TRBV29-1 to TRBJ2-2; D not resolved. From germline, CDR1 is SQVTM and CDR2 ANQGSEA. The V gene lost 2 bases and the J gene lost 2 bases, with 9 bases spanning the gap. This CDR3 is 14 amino acids long. The DNA of the CDR3 is TGCAGCGTTGAACTCTACCGAAACACCGGGGAGCTGTTTTTT. Protein product: CSVELYRNTGELFF.

J is TRBJ2-1 and V is TRBV6-5; 9 positions match TRBD2. CDR1 is MNHEY and CDR2 is SVGAGI in the germline V gene. The V and J ends lost 5 bases and 7 bases, in that order; junction bases with no gene match: 6. This CDR3 has 14 amino acids. The CDR3 loop is CASSPSGERNEQFF. CDR3 coding DNA: TGTGCCAGCAGTCCTAGCGGGGAGCGGAATGAGCAGTTCTTC.

J is TRBJ1-4 and V is TRBV4-3, with TRBD1 as a possible D gene (5 bases). V was pared by 4 bases and J by 12 bases, with 15 bases between. Germline V CDR1 and CDR2: LGHNA, YSLEER. The CDR3 consists of 13 residues. The CDR3 DNA is TGCGCCAGCAGCCCCCGACAGTCCGAAGAACTGTTTTTT. Its protein product is CASSPRQSEELFF.

V is TRBV9 and J is TRBJ2-3; no reliable D call. Trimming left V 4 bases short and J 2 bases short, with 8 bases between. This CDR3 spans 13 amino acids. Germline V gene data show CDR1 as SGDLS and CDR2 as YYNGEE. The CDR3 here is CASSSGSTDTQYF. CDR3 sequence (DNA): TGTGCCAGCAGCTCTGGTTCCACAGATACGCAGTATTTT.

The chain is built from TRBV11-3 and TRBJ2-5, with TRBD2 as a possible D gene (6 bases). Germline values: CDR1 SGHNT, CDR2 YENEEA. This CDR3 is 13 amino acids long. Trimming removed 1 base from V and 5 bases from J, with 8 bases in between. CDR3 nucleotides: TGTGCCAGCAGCTTAGGGGAGGAGGAGACCCAGTACTTC. Its protein is CASSLGEEETQYF.

The J gene is TRBJ2-7, the V gene TRBV5-8; D is perhaps TRBD1 (6 bases). Germline lookup yields CDR1 SGHTS and CDR2 YDEGEE. Trimming left V 5 bases short and J 2 bases short, with 11 bases between. The CDR3 extends over 13 amino acids. CDR3 sequence (DNA): TGTGCCAGCAGGTTAGGACAGACCTACGAGCAGTACTTC. Translated, it gives CASRLGQTYEQYF.

The genes are TRBV19 and TRBJ2-7, with D perhaps TRBD1 or TRBD2 (5 bases each). CDR1 is LNHDA, CDR2 SQIVND, per germline (reference sequence). Trimming took 5 bases from V and 3 from J, leaving 14 bases between them. This CDR3 is 14 amino acids long. For the CDR3, the DNA is TGTGCCAGTAGTCCCGGGACGGTTGGCTACGAGCAGTACTTC. This codes for CASSPGTVGYEQYF.

V and J are TRBV7-6 and TRBJ2-7, with unresolved D. Germline V gene sequence: CDR1 SGHVS, CDR2 FNYEAQ. This CDR3 spans 12 amino acids. Trimming took off 1 base at V and 4 bases at J, with 5 bases between the two ends. CDR3 protein: CASSLDNYEQYF. As DNA, the CDR3 is TGTGCCAGCAGCTTAGACAATTACGAGCAGTACTTC.

V gene TRBV7-9 combines with J gene TRBJ2-5; D is unresolved. CDR3 size: 14 residues. The V gene lost 4 bases and the J gene lost 1 base, with 10 bases spanning the gap. Germline V lookup: CDR1 SEHNR, CDR2 FQNEAQ (reference sequence). The CDR3 region is CASSWPISQETQYF. The CDR3 nucleotides are TGTGCCAGCAGCTGGCCTATATCCCAAGAGACCCAGTACTTC.

The chain couples TRBV7-8 to TRBJ1-2; D gene uncertain. CDR3 length: 15 amino acids. Germline V CDR1 and CDR2: SGHVS, FQNEAQ. The germline V and J ends were trimmed by 5 bases and 4 bases, with 17 bases remaining between them. The CDR3 DNA sequence: TGTGCCAGCAGCCGGGCAACGACTCCTACCTATGGCTACACCTTC. Encoded protein: CASSRATTPTYGYTF.

The rearrangement uses TRBV5-1 and TRBJ1-2; weak D call: TRBD1 (6 bases). The V and J ends lost 0 bases and 0 bases respectively, with 12 bases between them. The CDR3 sequence is 16 residues long. The germline gives CDR1 SGHRS, CDR2 YFSETQ. This CDR3 reads CASSLGRGQANYGYTF. The CDR3, as DNA: TGCGCCAGCAGCTTGGGTAGGGGACAAGCTAACTATGGCTACACCTTC. Using reference TRBV5-1 and TRBJ1-2 for the parts outside the CDR3, the full variable domain is KAGVTQTPRYLIKTRGQQVTLSCSPISGHRSVSWYQQTPGQGLQFLFEYFSETQRNKGNFPGRFSGRQFSNSRSEMNVSTLELGDSALYLCASSLGRGQANYGYTFGSGTRLTVV.

This clone was seen a single time. The chain links TRBV13 to TRBJ2-3, with TRBD2 identical over 7 bases. The CDR3 consists of 16 residues. Germline-derived CDR1 and CDR2 are PRHDT and FYEKMQ (reference sequence). The V segment lost 6 bases and the J segment 2 bases; nucleotides outside the gene matches: 11. The CDR3 region has the DNA TGTGCCAGCAGTTCCTCTGGAGCGGGGCTCACAGATACGCAGTATTTT. It yields the protein CASSSSGAGLTDTQYF.

The V gene is TRBV9, the J gene TRBJ2-5, with TRBD1 matching 10 bases. The J call could be wrong; TRBJ2-7 is a better fit for the DNA end. Germline V gene lookup returns CDR1 SGDLS and CDR2 YYNGEE. This CDR3 is 16 amino acids long. For the CDR3, the DNA is TGTGCCAGCAGCGCCAGCCTGGGGACAGGGGTGAACGAGCAGTACTTC. This gives the protein CASSASLGTGVNEQYF.